Detailed here is one TCR beta chain. In the original processing: Filtering differed, since immunoSEQ gave only junction sequences and no quality scores. Clones were read by immunoSEQ multiplex PCR, and TCRdb kept only the in-frame ones, dropping some. V, J and clone size derive from that table, while D and trimming were established from the DNA sequence. Of a few million clones in the sample, nearly 97% were seen once. The record originates from a study of shared clonotypes between healthy human individuals. The sequence derives from a man aged 18 to 30 in good health. Sequencing input: naive CD4+ T cells sorted from blood. Documented subset: CD45RA+ positively selected.

The DNA for the CDR3 is TGTGCCAGCAGGTCCCGGGACAGGGTTATCTCTGGAAACACCATATATTTT. Residues: CASRSRDRVISGNTIYF. The chain joins TRBV7-2 to TRBJ1-3; 9 nucleotides agree with TRBD1. Germline lookup yields CDR1 SGHTA and CDR2 FQGNSA. J gave up 0 bases and V 6 bases, and 9 bases lay outside the gene matches. The length of the CDR3 is 17 residues.